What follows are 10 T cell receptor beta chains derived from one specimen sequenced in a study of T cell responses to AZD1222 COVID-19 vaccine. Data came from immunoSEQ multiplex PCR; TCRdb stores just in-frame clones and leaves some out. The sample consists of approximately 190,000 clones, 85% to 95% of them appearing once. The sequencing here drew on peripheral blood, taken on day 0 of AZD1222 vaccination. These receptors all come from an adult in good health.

CDR3 protein: CASSQELGTEAFF. The DNA of the CDR3 is TGTGCCAGCAGCCAAGAGTTGGGAACTGAAGCTTTCTTT. The V gene is TRBV14, the J gene TRBJ1-1; D is undetermined. Germline lookup yields CDR1 SGHDN and CDR2 FVKESK. Trimming took off 0 bases at V and 5 bases at J, with 7 bases between the two ends. The CDR3 extends over 13 amino acids.

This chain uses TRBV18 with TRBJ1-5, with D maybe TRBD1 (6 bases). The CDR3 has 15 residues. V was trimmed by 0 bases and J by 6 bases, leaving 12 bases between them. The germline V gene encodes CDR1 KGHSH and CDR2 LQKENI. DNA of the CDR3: TGTGCCAGCTCACCACCTGCGGGGGCCGGTCAGCCCCAGCATTTT. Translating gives CASSPPAGAGQPQHF. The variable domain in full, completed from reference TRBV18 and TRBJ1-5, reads NAGVMQNPRHLVRRRGQEARLRCSPMKGHSHVYWYRQLPEEGLKFMVYLQKENIIDESGMPKERFSAEFPKEGPSILRIQQVVRGDSAAYFCASSPPAGAGQPQHFGDGTRLSIL.

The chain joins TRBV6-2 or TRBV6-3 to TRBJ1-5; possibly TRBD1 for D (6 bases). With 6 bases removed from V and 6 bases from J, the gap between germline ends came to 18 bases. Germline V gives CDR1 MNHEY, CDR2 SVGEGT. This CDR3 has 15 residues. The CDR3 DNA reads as TGTGCCAGCAGCCAGTGGGGGGCGGTGAGTCAGCCCCAGCATTTT. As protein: CASSQWGAVSQPQHF.

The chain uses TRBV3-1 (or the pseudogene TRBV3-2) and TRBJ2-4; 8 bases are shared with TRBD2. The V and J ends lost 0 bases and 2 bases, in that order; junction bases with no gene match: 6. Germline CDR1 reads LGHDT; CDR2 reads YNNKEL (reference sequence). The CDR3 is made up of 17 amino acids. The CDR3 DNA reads TGTGCCAGCAGCCAAGAGGGGACTAGAGGATCCAAAAACATTCAGTACTTC. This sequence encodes CASSQEGTRGSKNIQYF.

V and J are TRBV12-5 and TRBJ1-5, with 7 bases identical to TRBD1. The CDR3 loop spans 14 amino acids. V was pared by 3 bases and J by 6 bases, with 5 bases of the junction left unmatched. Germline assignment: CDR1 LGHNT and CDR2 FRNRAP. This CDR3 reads CASGLGGLGQPQHF. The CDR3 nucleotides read TGTGCTAGTGGTTTAGGGGGCCTCGGTCAGCCCCAGCATTTT.

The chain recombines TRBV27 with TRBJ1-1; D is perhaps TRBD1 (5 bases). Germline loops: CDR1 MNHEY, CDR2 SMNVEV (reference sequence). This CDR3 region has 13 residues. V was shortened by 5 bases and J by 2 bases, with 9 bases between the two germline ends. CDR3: CASSGGANTEAFF. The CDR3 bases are TGTGCCAGCAGTGGCGGGGCCAACACTGAAGCTTTCTTT.

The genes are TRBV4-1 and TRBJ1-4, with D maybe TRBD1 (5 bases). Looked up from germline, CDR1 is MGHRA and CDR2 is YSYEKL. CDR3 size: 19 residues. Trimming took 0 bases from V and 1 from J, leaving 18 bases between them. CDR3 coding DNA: TGCGCCAGCAGCCAAGATTTTTCCGGGACTGTATTAACTAATGAAAAACTGTTTTTT. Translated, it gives CASSQDFSGTVLTNEKLFF.

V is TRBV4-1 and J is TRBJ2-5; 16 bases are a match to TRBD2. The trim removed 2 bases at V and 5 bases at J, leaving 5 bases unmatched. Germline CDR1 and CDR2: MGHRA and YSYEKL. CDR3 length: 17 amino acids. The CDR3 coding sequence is TGCGCCAGCAGCCAAATTCCGGGACTAGCGGGGGGGGAGACCCAGTACTTC. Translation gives CASSQIPGLAGGETQYF.

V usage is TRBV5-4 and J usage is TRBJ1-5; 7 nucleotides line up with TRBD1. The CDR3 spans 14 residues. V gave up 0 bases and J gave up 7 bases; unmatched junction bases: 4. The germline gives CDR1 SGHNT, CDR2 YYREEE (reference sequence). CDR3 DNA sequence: TGTGCCAGCAGCTTGGGAGGGGGCGAGCAGCCCCAGCATTTT. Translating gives CASSLGGGEQPQHF.

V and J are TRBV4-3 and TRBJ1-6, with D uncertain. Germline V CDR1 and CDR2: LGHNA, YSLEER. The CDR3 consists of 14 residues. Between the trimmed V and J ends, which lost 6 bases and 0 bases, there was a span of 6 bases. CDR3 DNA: TGCGCCAGCAGTGAAAACTCCTATAATTCACCCCTCCACTTT. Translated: CASSENSYNSPLHF.